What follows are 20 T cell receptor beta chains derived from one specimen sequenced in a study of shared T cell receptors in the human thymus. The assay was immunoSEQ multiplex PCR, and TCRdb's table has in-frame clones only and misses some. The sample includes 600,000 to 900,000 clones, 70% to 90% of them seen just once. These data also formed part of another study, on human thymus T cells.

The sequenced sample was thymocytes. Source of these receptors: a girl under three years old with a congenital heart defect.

The chain's CDR3 is CASSVDSGLETQYF. The CDR3 bases are TGTGCCAGCAGTGTTGACTCGGGTCTAGAGACCCAGTACTTC. J is TRBJ2-5 and V is TRBV2; D uncertain. The germline V and J ends were trimmed by 4 bases and 4 bases, with 13 bases remaining between them. Germline CDR1 and CDR2: SNHLY and FYNNEI. There are 14 residues in the CDR3.

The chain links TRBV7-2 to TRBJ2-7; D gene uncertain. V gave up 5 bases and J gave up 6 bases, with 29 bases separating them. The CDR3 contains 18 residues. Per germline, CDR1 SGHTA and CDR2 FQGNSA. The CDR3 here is CASSQPGLPSAQSTEQYF. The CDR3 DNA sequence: TGTGCCAGCAGCCAACCCGGGTTGCCTTCCGCCCAGAGCACCGAGCAGTACTTC.

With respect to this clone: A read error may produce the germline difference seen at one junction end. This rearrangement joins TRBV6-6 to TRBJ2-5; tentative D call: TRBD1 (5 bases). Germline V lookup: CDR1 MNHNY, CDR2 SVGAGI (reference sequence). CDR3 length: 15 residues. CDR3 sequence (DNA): TGTGCCAGCAGTTACCCACCTCCAGGACAAGGGACCCAGTACTTC. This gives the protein CASSYPPPGQGTQYF.

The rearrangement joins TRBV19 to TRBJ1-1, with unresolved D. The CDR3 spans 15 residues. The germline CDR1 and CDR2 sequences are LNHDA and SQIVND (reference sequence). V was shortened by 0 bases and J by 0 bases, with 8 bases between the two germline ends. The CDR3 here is CASSIELSLNTEAFF. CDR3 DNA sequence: TGTGCCAGTAGTATAGAATTGAGCCTGAACACTGAAGCTTTCTTT.

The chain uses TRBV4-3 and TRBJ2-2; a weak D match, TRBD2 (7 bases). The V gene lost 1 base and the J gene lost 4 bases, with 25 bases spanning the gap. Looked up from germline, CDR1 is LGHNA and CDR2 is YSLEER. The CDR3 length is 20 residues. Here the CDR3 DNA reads TGCGCCAGCAGCCAAGCTTTTGATCTTTGGCGGGGGCCCACCACCGGGGAGCTGTTTTTT. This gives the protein CASSQAFDLWRGPTTGELFF.

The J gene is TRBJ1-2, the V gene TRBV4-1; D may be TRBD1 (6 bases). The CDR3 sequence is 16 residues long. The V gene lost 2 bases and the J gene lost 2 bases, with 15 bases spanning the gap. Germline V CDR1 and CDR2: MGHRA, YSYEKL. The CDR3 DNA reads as TGCGCCAGCAGCCAATTTCGGGGACAACCGAACTATGGCTACACCTTC. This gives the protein CASSQFRGQPNYGYTF.

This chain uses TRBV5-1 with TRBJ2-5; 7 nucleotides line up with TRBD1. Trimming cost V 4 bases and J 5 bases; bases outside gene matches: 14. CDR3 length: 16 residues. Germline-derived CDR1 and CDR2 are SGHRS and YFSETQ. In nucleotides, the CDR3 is TGCGCCAGCAGCGAAGCCGACAGGGTGGATGAGGAGACCCAGTACTTC. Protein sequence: CASSEADRVDEETQYF. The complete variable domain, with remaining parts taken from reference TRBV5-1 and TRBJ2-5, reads KAGVTQTPRYLIKTRGQQVTLSCSPISGHRSVSWYQQTPGQGLQFLFEYFSETQRNKGNFPGRFSGRQFSNSRSEMNVSTLELGDSALYLCASSEADRVDEETQYFGPGTRLLVL.

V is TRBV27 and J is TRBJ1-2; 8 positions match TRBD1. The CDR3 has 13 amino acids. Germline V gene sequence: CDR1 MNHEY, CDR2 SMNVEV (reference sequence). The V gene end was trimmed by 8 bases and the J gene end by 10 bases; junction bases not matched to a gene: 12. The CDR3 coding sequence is TGTGCCAGCGGGACAGGACGATTCTCAGACTACACCTTC. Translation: CASGTGRFSDYTF.

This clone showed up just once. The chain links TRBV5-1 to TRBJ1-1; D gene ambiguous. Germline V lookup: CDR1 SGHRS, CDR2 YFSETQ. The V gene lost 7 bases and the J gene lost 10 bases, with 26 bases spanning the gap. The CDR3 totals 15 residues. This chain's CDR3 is CASRFGIGEARRAFF. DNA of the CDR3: TGCGCCAGCCGGTTTGGGATCGGGGAGGCCCGAAGAGCTTTCTTT.

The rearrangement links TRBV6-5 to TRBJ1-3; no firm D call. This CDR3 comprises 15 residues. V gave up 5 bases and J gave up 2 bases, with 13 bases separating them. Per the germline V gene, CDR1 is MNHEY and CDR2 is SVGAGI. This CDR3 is CASSQTGEAGNTIYF. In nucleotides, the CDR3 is TGTGCCAGCAGTCAAACCGGGGAGGCTGGAAACACCATATATTTT.

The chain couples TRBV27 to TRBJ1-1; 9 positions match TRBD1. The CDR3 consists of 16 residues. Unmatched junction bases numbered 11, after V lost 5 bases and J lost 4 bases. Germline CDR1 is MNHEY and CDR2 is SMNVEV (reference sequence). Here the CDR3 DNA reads TGTGCCAGCAGTCCCTACCGACAGGGGGATTGCACTGAAGCTTTCTTT. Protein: CASSPYRQGDCTEAFF.

Here the CDR3 reads CATSRARQGINQPQHF. As DNA, the CDR3 is TGTGCCACCAGCAGAGCTCGACAGGGTATCAATCAGCCCCAGCATTTT. The chain carries TRBV15 and TRBJ1-5; 7 positions agree with TRBD1. The CDR3 length is 16 residues. The germline V gene has CDR1 LNHNV and CDR2 YYDKDF (reference sequence). The V gene end was trimmed by 1 base and the J gene end by 3 bases; junction bases not matched to a gene: 6.

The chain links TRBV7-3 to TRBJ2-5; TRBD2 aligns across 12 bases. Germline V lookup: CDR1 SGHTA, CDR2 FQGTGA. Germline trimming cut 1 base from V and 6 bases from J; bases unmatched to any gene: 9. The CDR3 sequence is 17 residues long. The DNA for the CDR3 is TGTGCCAGCAGCTTAAAAACGACTAGCGGGGGTTCAAAGACCCAGTACTTC. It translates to CASSLKTTSGGSKTQYF. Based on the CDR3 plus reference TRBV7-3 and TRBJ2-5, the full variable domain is GAGVSQTPSNKVTEKGKYVELRCDPISGHTALYWYRQSLGQGPEFLIYFQGTGAADDSGLPNDRFFAVRPEGSVSTLKIQRTERGDSAVYLCASSLKTTSGGSKTQYFGPGTRLLVL.

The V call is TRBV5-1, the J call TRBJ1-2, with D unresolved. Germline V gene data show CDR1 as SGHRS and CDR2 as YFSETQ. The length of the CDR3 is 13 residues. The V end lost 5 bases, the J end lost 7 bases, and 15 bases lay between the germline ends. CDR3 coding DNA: TGCGCCAGCAGATCACTACTGAATATTGGCTACACCTTC. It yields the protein CASRSLLNIGYTF.

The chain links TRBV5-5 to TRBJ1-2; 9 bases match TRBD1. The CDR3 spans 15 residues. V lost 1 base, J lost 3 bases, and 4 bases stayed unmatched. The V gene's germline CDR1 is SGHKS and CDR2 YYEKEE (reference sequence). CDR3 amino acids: CASSLIHRGHYGYTF. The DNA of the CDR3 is TGTGCCAGCAGCTTGATTCACAGGGGGCACTATGGCTACACCTTC.

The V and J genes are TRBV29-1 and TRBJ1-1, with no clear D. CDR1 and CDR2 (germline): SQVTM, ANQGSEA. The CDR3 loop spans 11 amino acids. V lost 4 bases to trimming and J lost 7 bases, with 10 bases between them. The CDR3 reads CSVVSEIEAFF. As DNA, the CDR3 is TGCAGCGTTGTCTCGGAGATTGAAGCTTTCTTT.

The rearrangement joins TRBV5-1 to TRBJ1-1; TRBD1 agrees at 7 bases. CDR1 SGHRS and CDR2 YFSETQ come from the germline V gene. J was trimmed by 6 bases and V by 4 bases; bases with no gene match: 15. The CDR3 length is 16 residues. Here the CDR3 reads CASSHGQAPVVPEAFF. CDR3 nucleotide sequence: TGCGCCAGCAGCCACGGACAGGCCCCTGTCGTACCTGAAGCTTTCTTT.

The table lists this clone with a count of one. DNA of the CDR3: TGTGCCAGCAGCTTGGGGACTAGCGGGGGGGTTTACAATGAGCAGTTCTTC. It encodes CASSLGTSGGVYNEQFF. The rearrangement uses TRBV7-8 and TRBJ2-1, with 16 bases lining up with TRBD2. Trimming at V came to 3 bases and at J to 4 bases, leaving 3 bases not matched to a gene. Germline V gene lookup returns CDR1 SGHVS and CDR2 FQNEAQ. This CDR3 region has 17 residues.

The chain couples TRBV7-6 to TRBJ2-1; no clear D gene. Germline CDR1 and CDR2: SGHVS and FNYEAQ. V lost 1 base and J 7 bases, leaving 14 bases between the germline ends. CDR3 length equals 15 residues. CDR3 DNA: TGTGCCAGCAGCTTAGGGTTCCAGTTTCAGAATGAGCAGTTCTTC. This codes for CASSLGFQFQNEQFF.

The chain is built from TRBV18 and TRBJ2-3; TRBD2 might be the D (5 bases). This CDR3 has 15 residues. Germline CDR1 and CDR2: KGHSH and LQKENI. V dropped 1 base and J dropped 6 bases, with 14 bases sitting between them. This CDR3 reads CASSPLASRLDTQYF. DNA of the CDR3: TGTGCCAGCTCACCACTTGCTAGCCGTTTGGATACGCAGTATTTT.